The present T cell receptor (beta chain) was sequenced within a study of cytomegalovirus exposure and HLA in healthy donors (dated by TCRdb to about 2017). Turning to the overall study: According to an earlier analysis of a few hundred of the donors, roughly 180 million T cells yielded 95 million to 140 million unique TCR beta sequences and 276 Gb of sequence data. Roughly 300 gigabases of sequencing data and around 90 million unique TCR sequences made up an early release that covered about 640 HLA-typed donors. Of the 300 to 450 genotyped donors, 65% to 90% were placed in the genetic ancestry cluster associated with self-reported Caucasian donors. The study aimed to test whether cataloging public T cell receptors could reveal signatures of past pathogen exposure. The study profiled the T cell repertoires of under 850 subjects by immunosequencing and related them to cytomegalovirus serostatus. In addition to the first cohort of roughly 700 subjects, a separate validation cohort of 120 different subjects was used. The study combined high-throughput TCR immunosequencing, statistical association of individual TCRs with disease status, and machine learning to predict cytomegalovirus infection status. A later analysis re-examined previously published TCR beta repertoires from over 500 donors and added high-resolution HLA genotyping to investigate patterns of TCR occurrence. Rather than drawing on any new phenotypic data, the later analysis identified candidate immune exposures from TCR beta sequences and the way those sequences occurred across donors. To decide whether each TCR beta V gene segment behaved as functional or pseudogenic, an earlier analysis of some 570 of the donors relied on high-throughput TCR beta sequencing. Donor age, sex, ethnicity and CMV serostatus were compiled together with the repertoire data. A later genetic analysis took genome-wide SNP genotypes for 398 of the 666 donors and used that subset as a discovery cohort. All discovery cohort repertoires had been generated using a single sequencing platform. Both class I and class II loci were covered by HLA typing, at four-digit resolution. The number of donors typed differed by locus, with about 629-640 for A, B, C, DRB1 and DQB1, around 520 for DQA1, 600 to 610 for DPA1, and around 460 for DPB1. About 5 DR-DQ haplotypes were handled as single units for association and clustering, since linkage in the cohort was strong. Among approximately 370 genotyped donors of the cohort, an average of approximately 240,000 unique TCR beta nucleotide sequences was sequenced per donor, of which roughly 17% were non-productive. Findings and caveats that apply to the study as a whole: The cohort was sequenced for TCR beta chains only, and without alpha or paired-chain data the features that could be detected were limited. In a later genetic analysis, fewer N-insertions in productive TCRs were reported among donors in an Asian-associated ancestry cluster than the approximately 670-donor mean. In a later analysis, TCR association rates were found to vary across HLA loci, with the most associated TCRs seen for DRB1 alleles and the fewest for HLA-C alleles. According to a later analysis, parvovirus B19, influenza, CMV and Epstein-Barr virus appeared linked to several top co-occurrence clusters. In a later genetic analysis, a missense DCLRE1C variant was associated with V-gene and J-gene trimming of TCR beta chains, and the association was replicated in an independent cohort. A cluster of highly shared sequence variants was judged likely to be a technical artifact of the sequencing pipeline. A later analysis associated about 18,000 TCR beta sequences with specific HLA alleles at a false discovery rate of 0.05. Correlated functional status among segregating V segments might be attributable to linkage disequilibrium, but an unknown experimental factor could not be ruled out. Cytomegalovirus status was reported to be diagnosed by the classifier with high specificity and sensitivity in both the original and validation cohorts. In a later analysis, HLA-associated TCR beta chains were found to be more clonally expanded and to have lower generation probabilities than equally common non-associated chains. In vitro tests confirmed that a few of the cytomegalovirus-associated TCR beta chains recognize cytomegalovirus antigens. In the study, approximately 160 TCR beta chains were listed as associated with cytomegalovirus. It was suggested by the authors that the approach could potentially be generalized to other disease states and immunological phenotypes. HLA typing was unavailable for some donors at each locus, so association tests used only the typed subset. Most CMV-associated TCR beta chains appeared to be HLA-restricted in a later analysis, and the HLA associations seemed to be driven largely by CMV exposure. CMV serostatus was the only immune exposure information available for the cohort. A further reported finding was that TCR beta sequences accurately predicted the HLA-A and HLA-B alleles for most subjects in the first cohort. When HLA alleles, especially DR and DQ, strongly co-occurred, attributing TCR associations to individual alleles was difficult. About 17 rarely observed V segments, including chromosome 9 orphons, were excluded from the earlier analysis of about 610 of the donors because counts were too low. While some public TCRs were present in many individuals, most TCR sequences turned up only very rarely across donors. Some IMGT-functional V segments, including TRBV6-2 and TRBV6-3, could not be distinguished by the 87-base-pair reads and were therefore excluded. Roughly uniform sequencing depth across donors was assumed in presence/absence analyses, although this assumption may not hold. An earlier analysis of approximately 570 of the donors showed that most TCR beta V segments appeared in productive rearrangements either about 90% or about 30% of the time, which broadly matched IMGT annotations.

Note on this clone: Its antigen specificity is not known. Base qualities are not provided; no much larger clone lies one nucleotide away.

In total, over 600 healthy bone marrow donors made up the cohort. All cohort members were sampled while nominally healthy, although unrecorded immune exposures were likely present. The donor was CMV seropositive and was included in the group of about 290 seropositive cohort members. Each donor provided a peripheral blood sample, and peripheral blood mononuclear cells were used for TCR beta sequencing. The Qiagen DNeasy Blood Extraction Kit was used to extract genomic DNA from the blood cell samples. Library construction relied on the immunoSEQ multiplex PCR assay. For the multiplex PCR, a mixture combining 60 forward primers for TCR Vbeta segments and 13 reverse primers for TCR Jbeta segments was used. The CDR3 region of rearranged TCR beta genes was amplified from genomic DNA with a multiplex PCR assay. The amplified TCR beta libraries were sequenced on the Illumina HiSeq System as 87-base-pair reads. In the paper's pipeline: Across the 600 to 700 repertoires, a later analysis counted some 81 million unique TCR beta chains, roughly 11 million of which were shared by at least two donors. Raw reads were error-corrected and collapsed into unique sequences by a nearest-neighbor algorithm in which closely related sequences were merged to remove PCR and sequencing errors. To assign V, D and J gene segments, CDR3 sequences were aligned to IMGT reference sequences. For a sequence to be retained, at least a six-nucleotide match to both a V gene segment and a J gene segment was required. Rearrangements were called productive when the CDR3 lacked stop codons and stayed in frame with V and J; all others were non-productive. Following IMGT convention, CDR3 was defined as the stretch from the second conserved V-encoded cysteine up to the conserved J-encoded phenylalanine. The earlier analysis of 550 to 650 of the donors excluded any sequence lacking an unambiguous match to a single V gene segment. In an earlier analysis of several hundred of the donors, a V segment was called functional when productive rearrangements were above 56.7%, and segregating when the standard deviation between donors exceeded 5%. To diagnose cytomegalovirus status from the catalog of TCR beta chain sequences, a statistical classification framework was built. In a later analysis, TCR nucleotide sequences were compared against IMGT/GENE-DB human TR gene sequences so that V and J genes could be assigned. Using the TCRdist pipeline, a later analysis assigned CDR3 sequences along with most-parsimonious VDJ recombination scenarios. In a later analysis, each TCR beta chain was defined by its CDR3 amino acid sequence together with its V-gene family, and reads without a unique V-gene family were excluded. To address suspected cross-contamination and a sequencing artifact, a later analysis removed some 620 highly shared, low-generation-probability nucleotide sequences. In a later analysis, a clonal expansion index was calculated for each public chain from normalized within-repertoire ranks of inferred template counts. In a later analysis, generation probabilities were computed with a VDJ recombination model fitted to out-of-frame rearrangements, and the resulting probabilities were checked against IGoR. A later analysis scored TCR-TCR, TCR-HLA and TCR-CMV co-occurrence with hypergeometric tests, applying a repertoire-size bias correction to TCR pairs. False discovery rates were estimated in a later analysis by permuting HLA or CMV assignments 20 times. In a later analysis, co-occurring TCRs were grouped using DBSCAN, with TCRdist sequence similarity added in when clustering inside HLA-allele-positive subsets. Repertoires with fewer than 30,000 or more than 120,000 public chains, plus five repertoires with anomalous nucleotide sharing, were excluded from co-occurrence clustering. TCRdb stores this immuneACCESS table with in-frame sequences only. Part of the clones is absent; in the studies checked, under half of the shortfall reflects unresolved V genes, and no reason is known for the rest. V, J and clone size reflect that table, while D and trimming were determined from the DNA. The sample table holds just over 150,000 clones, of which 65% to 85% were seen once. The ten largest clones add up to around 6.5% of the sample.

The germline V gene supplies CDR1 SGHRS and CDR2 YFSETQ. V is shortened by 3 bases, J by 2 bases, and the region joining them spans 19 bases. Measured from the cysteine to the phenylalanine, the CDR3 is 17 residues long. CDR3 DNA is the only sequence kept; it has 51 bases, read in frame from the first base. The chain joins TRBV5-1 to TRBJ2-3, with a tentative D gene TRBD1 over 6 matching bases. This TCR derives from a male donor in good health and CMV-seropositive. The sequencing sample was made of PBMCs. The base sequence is TGCGCCAGCAGCTCTGGTCTGGGCAGGGGATCCACAGATACGCAGTATTTT. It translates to CASSSGLGRGSTDTQYF.